These T cell receptor beta chains were read from a single sample in a study of T cell responses to AZD1222 COVID-19 vaccine. This table comes from immunoSEQ multiplex PCR, and its TCRdb copy is limited to in-frame clones, with some not included. The table lists roughly 100,000 clones, roughly nine tenths of them singletons, with approximately 5% in the top ten. This material consisted of peripheral blood, taken on day 0 of AZD1222 vaccination. These receptors all stem from an adult in good health. The CDR3 runs from the conserved cysteine through the conserved F or W. The D gene is left open where the match is weak.

length: 14; V: TRBV6-2/TRBV6-3; J: TRBJ1-2; D: -; DNA: TGTGCCAGCAGTCAAAGGACGGATAACTATGGCTACACCTTC; CDR3: CASSQRTDNYGYTF
length: 15; V: TRBV30; J: TRBJ1-1; D: -; DNA: TGTGCCTGGAGTGTAAGGATGTCCAGGATCACTGAAGCTTTCTTT; CDR3: CAWSVRMSRITEAFF
length: 16; V: TRBV9; J: TRBJ2-1; D: TRBD2; DNA: TGTGCCAGCAGCGCACTAGCGGGGGACTCCTACAATGAGCAGTTCTTC; CDR3: CASSALAGDSYNEQFF
length: 16; V: TRBV6-1; J: TRBJ2-5; D: -; DNA: TGTGCCAGCAGTGAATTCAGAAGAACGGCGGCCTTGGGCCAGTACTTC; CDR3: CASSEFRRTAALGQYF
length: 14; V: TRBV6-5; J: TRBJ1-2; D: -; DNA: TGTGCCCTTGCTGCCAGGGATGGGGACTATGGCTACACCTTC; CDR3: CALAARDGDYGYTF
length: 17; V: TRBV5-1; J: TRBJ2-1; D: TRBD2; DNA: TGCGCCAGCAGCTTGCCACCTAGCGGGGGGTTCTACAATGAGCAGTTCTTC; CDR3: CASSLPPSGGFYNEQFF
length: 17; V: TRBV3-1/TRBV3-2; J: TRBJ2-7; D: TRBD2; DNA: TGTGCCAGCAGTAGCGGGACTAGCGGGGGGGCAGTCTACGAGCAGTACTTC; CDR3: CASSSGTSGGAVYEQYF
length: 16; V: TRBV6-2/TRBV6-3; J: TRBJ2-7; D: -; DNA: TGTGCCAGCAGTAGCCCGAACAGGGTCGAATCCTACGAGCAGTACTTC; CDR3: CASSSPNRVESYEQYF
length: 12; V: TRBV28; J: TRBJ2-1; D: TRBD1; DNA: TGTGCCAGCAGTTTTGACAGGGTTCGGCAGTTCTTC; CDR3: CASSFDRVRQFF
length: 14; V: TRBV7-9; J: TRBJ1-4; D: -; DNA: TGTGCCACCTCCCGGGGGAGGACTAATGAAAAACTGTTTTTT; CDR3: CATSRGRTNEKLFF
length: 14; V: TRBV9; J: TRBJ2-7; D: TRBD2; DNA: TGTGCCAGCAGCGTAGGCGGGAGCTCCTACGAGCAGTACTTC; CDR3: CASSVGGSSYEQYF
length: 13; V: TRBV29-1; J: TRBJ2-3; D: -; DNA: TGCAGCGTTGTAACCGGCAGCACAGATACGCAGTATTTT; CDR3: CSVVTGSTDTQYF
length: 12; V: TRBV10-3; J: TRBJ1-1; D: -; DNA: TGTGCCATCAGCGAAGACAGGTCCTTCGCTTTCTTT; CDR3: CAISEDRSFAFF
length: 15; V: TRBV5-1; J: TRBJ2-7; D: -; DNA: TGCGCCAGCAGCTTGCGCGGTTTAGACTCCTACGAGCAGTACTTC; CDR3: CASSLRGLDSYEQYF
length: 15; V: TRBV5-1; J: TRBJ1-2; D: -; DNA: TGCGCCAGCAGCTTGGGGGACACAACCAACTATGGCTACACCTTC; CDR3: CASSLGDTTNYGYTF
length: 13; V: TRBV6-5; J: TRBJ1-5; D: -; DNA: TGTGCCAGCACAAGGGACGGGAATCAGCCCCAGCATTTT; CDR3: CASTRDGNQPQHF